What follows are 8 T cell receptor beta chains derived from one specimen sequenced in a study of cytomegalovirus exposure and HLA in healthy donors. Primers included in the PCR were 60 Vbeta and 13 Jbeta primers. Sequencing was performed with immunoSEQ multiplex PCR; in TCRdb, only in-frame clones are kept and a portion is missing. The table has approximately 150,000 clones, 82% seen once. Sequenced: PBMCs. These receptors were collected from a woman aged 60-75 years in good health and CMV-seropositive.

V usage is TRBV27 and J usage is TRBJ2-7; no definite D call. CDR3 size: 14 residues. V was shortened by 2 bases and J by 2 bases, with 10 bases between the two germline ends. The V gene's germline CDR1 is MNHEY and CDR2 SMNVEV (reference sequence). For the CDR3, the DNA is TGTGCCAGCAGTTTAATATGGCCAACCTACGAGCAGTACTTC. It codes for CASSLIWPTYEQYF.

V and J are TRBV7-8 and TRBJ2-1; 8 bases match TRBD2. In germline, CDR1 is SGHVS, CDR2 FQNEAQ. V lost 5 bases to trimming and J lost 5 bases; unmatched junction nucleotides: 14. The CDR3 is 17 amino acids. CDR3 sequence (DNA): TGTGCCAGCAGCATGCATTCGGCTAGCGGGTATAACAATGAGCAGTTCTTC. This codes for CASSMHSASGYNNEQFF.

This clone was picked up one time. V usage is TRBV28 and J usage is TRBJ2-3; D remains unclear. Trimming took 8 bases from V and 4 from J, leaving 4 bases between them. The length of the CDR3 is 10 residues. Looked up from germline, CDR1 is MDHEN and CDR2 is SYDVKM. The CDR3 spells CASGPDTQYF. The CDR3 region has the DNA TGTGCCAGCGGCCCAGATACGCAGTATTTT.

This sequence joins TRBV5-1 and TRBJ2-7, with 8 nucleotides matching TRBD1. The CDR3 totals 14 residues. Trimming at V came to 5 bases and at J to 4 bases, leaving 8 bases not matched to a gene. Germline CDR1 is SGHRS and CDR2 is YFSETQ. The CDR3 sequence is CASRSDRVRYEQYF. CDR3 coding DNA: TGCGCCAGCAGATCGGACAGGGTTAGGTACGAGCAGTACTTC.

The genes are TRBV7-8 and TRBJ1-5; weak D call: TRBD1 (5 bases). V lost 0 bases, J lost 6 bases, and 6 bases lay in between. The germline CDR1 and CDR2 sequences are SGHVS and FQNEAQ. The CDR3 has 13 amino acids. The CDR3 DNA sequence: TGTGCCAGCAGCTTAGCGGGGGGTCAGCCCCAGCATTTT. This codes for CASSLAGGQPQHF.

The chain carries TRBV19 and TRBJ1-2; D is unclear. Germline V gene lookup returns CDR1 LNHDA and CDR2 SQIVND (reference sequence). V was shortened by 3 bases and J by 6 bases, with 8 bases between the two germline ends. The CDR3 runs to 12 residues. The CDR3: CASSMRADGYTF. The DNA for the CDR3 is TGTGCCAGTAGTATGAGGGCAGATGGCTACACCTTC.

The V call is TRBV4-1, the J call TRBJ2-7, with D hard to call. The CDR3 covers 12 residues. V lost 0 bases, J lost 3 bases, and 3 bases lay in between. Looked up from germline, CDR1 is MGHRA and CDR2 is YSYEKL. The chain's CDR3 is CASSQDSYEQYF. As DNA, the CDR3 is TGCGCCAGCAGCCAAGACAGCTACGAGCAGTACTTC.

In nucleotides, the CDR3 is TGTGCCAGCAGACGGAGCGGGGGGACCTCGTACGAGCAGTACTTC. Its translation: CASRRSGGTSYEQYF. The chain carries TRBV6-1 and TRBJ2-7; TRBD2 matches 9 bases. Trimming at V came to 6 bases and at J to 4 bases, leaving 10 bases not matched to a gene. This CDR3 region has 15 residues. In germline, CDR1 is MNHNS, CDR2 SASEGT.